This passage covers 22 T cell receptor beta chains from one sample sequenced in a study of OX40 agonist ivuxolimab in advanced cancers. Generated by immunoSEQ multiplex PCR, the TCRdb table keeps only in-frame clones and is missing some. The repertoire holds 20,000 to 25,000 clones, with 84% as singletons. The input for sequencing was CD4+ or CD8+ T cells sorted from blood, taken in a trial of the OX40 agonist ivuxolimab. These receptors originate from an adult with an advanced solid tumor such as melanoma, head and neck, liver or kidney cancer.

This rearrangement joins TRBV9 to TRBJ2-6; 9 bases fit TRBD1. Germline V gene sequence: CDR1 SGDLS, CDR2 YYNGEE. V lost 0 bases and J lost 3; bases outside the gene matches: 4. There are 17 residues in the CDR3. The CDR3 loop reads CASSVEGQGRGANVLTF. CDR3 nucleotide sequence: TGTGCCAGCAGCGTAGAGGGACAGGGTCGTGGGGCCAACGTCCTGACTTTC.

The CDR3 nucleotides read TGTGCCAGCAGTTTAGTCGGGGGGAGCACTGAAGCTTTCTTT. It specifies CASSLVGGSTEAFF. The rearrangement joins TRBV27 to TRBJ1-1, with D possibly being TRBD1 (5 bases). V lost 2 bases and J lost 4, with 11 bases in between. This CDR3 is 14 amino acids long. The germline V gene encodes CDR1 MNHEY and CDR2 SMNVEV (reference sequence).

The V gene is TRBV6-5, the J gene TRBJ2-1; no firm D call. This CDR3 has 14 amino acids. Per the germline V gene, CDR1 is MNHEY and CDR2 is SVGAGI. V was clipped by 0 bases and J by 3 bases, with 6 bases between them. CDR3 in amino acids: CASSYSGVYNEQFF. The CDR3 DNA sequence: TGTGCCAGCAGTTACTCCGGAGTCTACAATGAGCAGTTCTTC.

The chain couples TRBV7-2 to TRBJ1-3, with TRBD1 matching over 7 bases. CDR3 length: 17 amino acids. Germline-derived CDR1 and CDR2 are SGHTA and FQGNSA. J gave up 0 bases and V 2 bases, and 7 bases lay outside the gene matches. The CDR3 DNA sequence: TGTGCCAGCAGCTTAACCACAGGGGCCTACTCTGGAAACACCATATATTTT. Encoded protein: CASSLTTGAYSGNTIYF.

The CDR3 DNA reads as TGTGCCAGCAGTTCGGCAGGGACGAGCACTGAAGCTTTCTTT. Its translation: CASSSAGTSTEAFF. The gene calls are TRBV27 and TRBJ1-1, with D perhaps matching TRBD1 (5 bases). With 4 bases removed from V and 4 bases from J, the gap between germline ends came to 13 bases. The CDR3 length is 14 residues. From germline, CDR1 is MNHEY and CDR2 SMNVEV (reference sequence).

The chain has TRBV2 and TRBJ1-6, with 11 nucleotides matching TRBD1. CDR3 length: 17 residues. The germline gives CDR1 SNHLY, CDR2 FYNNEI. V was clipped by 10 bases and J by 6 bases; unmatched bases: 14. CDR3 nucleotides: TGTGCCACATATCCGAAGGACAGGGGGCCCCTTAATTCACCCCTCCACTTT. It specifies CATYPKDRGPLNSPLHF.

The chain has TRBV7-2 and TRBJ1-2; tentatively, D is TRBD1 (5 bases). The CDR3 spans 16 residues. Germline V gene sequence: CDR1 SGHTA, CDR2 FQGNSA. V was pared by 3 bases and J by 4 bases, with 18 bases between. CDR3 sequence (DNA): TGTGCCAGCAGCTTGGGCCAAAGGGGCGTTGTCTATGGCTACACCTTC. Protein product: CASSLGQRGVVYGYTF.

On this clone itself: A read error may produce the germline difference seen at one junction end. The chain is built from TRBV11-2 and TRBJ2-1, with 9 bases identical to TRBD2. This CDR3 comprises 15 residues. Germline values: CDR1 SGHAT, CDR2 FQNNGV. The CDR3 spells CASSLAGDFYNEQFF. The DNA of the CDR3 is TGTGCCAGCAGTTTAGCGGGGGACTTCTACAATGAGCAGTTCTTC.

This chain uses TRBV4-3 with TRBJ1-3, with D hard to call. Trimming removed 1 base from V and 0 bases from J, with 7 bases in between. The CDR3 consists of 15 residues. The germline CDR1 and CDR2 sequences are LGHNA and YSLEER. The CDR3, as DNA: TGCGCCAGCAGCCAAGGGGGAAACTCTGGAAACACCATATATTTT. It codes for CASSQGGNSGNTIYF.

The chain carries TRBV18 and TRBJ2-5; a possible D gene is TRBD2 (5 bases). The CDR3 runs 14 residues. Germline V lookup: CDR1 KGHSH, CDR2 LQKENI. Deletions cut 3 bases from V and 5 bases from J, with 13 bases between. The CDR3 spells CASSPRDRAETQYF. DNA for the CDR3: TGTGCCAGCTCACCTCGGGATAGAGCCGAGACCCAGTACTTC.

The chain carries TRBV7-9 and TRBJ1-2; no clear D gene. V lost 8 bases to trimming and J lost 4 bases, with 8 bases between them. The CDR3 has 11 residues. CDR1 and CDR2 (germline): SEHNR, FQNEAQ (reference sequence). CDR3 protein: CASGGSYGYTF. As DNA, the CDR3 is TGTGCCAGCGGTGGATCCTATGGCTACACCTTC.

The chain combines TRBV2 with TRBJ1-1, with D perhaps matching TRBD1 (5 bases). Per the germline V gene, CDR1 is SNHLY and CDR2 is FYNNEI. This CDR3 has 11 residues. The CDR3 loop reads CLTPRATEAFF. CDR3 coding DNA: TGTCTTACACCCAGGGCCACTGAAGCTTTCTTT.

The gene calls are TRBV15 and TRBJ1-5; D is ambiguous. Germline CDR1 and CDR2: LNHNV and YYDKDF (reference sequence). Trimming took off 0 bases at V and 0 bases at J, with 6 bases between the two ends. The CDR3 length is 15 residues. The CDR3 loop is CATSRDRSSNQPQHF. The CDR3 DNA is TGTGCCACCAGCAGAGATCGGTCTAGCAATCAGCCCCAGCATTTT.

The chain has TRBV27 and TRBJ2-7, with TRBD1 matching 10 bases. Germline-derived CDR1 and CDR2 are MNHEY and SMNVEV (reference sequence). With 5 bases clipped from V and 3 bases from J, the junction kept 4 bases outside the gene matches. The CDR3 contains 14 residues. The CDR3 DNA sequence: TGTGCCAGCAGTATAGGGACAGGGGTCTACGAGCAGTACTTC. Protein sequence: CASSIGTGVYEQYF.

The CDR3 sequence is CSVDGYGLLDYNEQFF. The CDR3 DNA reads as TGCAGCGTTGACGGTTACGGACTTTTGGACTACAATGAGCAGTTCTTC. The rearrangement links TRBV29-1 to TRBJ2-1, with D perhaps matching TRBD2 (5 bases). Trimming cost V 3 bases and J 3 bases, with 18 bases left between them. This CDR3 is built from 16 residues. CDR1 and CDR2 (germline): SQVTM, ANQGSEA.

CDR3 amino acids: CASSEAGGRDAYNEQFF. CDR3 sequence (DNA): TGTGCCAGCAGTGAAGCGGGGGGCAGGGACGCCTACAATGAGCAGTTCTTC. This rearrangement joins TRBV2 to TRBJ2-1; TRBD1 or TRBD2 may be the D gene (6 bases each). CDR3 length: 17 residues. The V gene's germline CDR1 is SNHLY and CDR2 FYNNEI. The V gene lost 0 bases and the J gene lost 2 bases, with 14 bases spanning the gap.

This clone was observed once. The chain joins TRBV7-9 to TRBJ1-2, with TRBD1 identical over 7 bases. CDR3 length: 16 residues. Germline values: CDR1 SEHNR, CDR2 FQNEAQ (reference sequence). With V trimmed by 5 bases and J by 8 bases, 17 bases remained unmatched. The CDR3 protein is CASSQGDWGRGGGYTF. CDR3 bases: TGTGCCAGCAGCCAGGGGGATTGGGGCAGGGGCGGAGGCTACACCTTC. Variable domain in full (rest from reference TRBV7-9 and TRBJ1-2): DTGVSQNPRHKITKRGQNVTFRCDPISEHNRLYWYRQTLGQGPEFLTYFQNEAQLEKSRLLSDRFSAERPKGSFSTLEIQRTEQGDSAMYLCASSQGDWGRGGGYTFGSGTRLTVV.

The chain combines TRBV9 with TRBJ2-7; no definite D call. V was trimmed by 0 bases and J by 1 base, leaving 2 bases between them. Germline CDR1 SGDLS, CDR2 YYNGEE. CDR3 size: 12 residues. The CDR3 region has the DNA TGTGCCAGCAGCGTAGAGTCCTACGAGCAGTACTTC. It translates to CASSVESYEQYF.

The chain links TRBV6-6 to TRBJ2-7; no clear D. There are 12 residues in the CDR3. The germline V gene encodes CDR1 MNHNY and CDR2 SVGAGI (reference sequence). V lost 2 bases, J lost 7 bases, and 9 bases lay in between. The CDR3 DNA reads TGTGCCAGCAGTTACGGGTCTAGTGAGCAGTACTTC. The encoded protein is CASSYGSSEQYF.

V gene TRBV2 combines with J gene TRBJ2-4, with unresolved D. V was cut by 3 bases and J by 7 bases, with 25 bases left in between. The germline gives CDR1 SNHLY, CDR2 FYNNEI. This CDR3 spans 18 amino acids. The DNA of the CDR3 is TGTGCCAGCAGTGACCCGATTACGATAGGTTTGGGGAAGAACATTCAGTACTTC. Translation gives CASSDPITIGLGKNIQYF.

This chain uses TRBV6-5 with TRBJ1-6; D is perhaps TRBD1 (6 bases). V lost 3 bases, J lost 6 bases, and 12 bases lay in between. The CDR3 consists of 15 residues. Germline loops: CDR1 MNHEY, CDR2 SVGAGI. The chain's CDR3 is CASSYGQGSNSPLHF. The DNA of the CDR3 is TGTGCCAGCAGTTATGGGCAGGGGAGTAATTCACCCCTCCACTTT.

J is TRBJ2-2 and V is TRBV7-6, with a weak D call TRBD2 (6 bases). Looked up from germline, CDR1 is SGHVS and CDR2 is FNYEAQ. The V gene lost 0 bases and the J gene lost 4 bases, with 12 bases spanning the gap. The CDR3 has 16 residues. This chain's CDR3 is CASSLAAGRFTGELFF. Written as DNA, the CDR3 is TGTGCCAGCAGCTTAGCGGCAGGGAGGTTCACCGGGGAGCTGTTTTTT.